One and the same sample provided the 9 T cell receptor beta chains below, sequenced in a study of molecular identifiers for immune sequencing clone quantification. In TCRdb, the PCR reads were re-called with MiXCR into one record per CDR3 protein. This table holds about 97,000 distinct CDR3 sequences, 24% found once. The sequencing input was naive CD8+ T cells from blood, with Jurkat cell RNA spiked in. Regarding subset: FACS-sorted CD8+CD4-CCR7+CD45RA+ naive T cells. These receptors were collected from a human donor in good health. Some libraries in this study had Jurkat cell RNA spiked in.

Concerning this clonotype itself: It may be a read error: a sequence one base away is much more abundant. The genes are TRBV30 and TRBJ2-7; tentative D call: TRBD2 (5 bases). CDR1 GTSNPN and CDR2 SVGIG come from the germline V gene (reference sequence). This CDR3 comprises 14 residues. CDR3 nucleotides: TGTGCCAGGAGCGTCGGGGTCAGCTCCTACGAGCAGTACTTC. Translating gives CARSVGVSSYEQYF.

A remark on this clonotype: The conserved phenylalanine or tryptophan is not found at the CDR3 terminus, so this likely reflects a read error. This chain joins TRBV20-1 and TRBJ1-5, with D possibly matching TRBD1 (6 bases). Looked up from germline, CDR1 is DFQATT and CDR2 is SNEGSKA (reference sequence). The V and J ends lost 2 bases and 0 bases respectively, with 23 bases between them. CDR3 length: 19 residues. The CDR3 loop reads CSARSRGIEVPYSNQPQHS. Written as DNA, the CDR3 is TGCAGTGCTAGATCCAGGGGCATTGAAGTCCCTTATAGCAATCAGCCCCAGCATTCT.

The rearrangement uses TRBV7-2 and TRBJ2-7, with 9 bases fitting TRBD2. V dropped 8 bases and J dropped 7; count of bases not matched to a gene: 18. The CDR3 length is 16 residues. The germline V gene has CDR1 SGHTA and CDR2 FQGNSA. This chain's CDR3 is CASRPGGGLALSEQYF. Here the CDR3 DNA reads TGTGCCAGCCGCCCGGGAGGGGGACTAGCCCTCTCGGAGCAGTACTTC.

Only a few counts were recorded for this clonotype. Here the CDR3 reads CASSLLAGGQYEQYF. The CDR3 coding sequence is TGTGCCAGCAGCTTATTGGCGGGGGGGCAGTACGAGCAGTACTTC. The chain recombines TRBV7-6 with TRBJ2-7; 9 positions agree with TRBD2. The V segment lost 2 bases and the J segment 4 bases; nucleotides outside the gene matches: 6. From germline, CDR1 is SGHVS and CDR2 FNYEAQ. The CDR3 is made up of 15 amino acids.

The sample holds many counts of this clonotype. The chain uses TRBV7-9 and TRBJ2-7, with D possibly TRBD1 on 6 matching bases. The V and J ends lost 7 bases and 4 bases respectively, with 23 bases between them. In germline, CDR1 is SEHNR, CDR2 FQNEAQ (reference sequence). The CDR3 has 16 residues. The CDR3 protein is CASNPATGGGWYEQYF. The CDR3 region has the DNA TGTGCCAGCAACCCTGCGACAGGTGGGGGCTGGTACGAGCAGTACTTC. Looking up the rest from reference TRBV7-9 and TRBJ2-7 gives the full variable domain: DTGVSQNPRHKITKRGQNVTFRCDPISEHNRLYWYRQTLGQGPEFLTYFQNEAQLEKSRLLSDRFSAERPKGSFSTLEIQRTEQGDSAMYLCASNPATGGGWYEQYFGPGTRLTVT.

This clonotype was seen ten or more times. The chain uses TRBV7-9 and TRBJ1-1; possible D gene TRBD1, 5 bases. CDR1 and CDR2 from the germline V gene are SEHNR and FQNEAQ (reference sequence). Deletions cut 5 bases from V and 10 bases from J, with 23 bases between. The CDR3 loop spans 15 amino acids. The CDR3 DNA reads TGTGCCAGCAGCCCCTCCCCGGGAGCTGGGGCCCTAGCTTTCTTT. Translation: CASSPSPGAGALAFF.

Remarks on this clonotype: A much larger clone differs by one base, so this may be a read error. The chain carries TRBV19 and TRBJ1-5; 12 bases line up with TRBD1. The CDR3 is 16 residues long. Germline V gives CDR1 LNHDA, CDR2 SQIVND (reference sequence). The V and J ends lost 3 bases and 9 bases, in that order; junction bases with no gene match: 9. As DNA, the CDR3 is TGTGCCAGTAGTATGGGGGACAGGGGGCTTCATCGGCCCCAGCATTTT. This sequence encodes CASSMGDRGLHRPQHF.

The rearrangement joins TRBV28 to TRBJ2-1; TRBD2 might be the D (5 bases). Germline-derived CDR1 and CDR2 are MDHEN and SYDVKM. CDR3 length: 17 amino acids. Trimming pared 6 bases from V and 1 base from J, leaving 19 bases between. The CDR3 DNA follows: TGTGCCAGCAGCTCCCCCCTGAGGGCAGAATCCTACAATGAGCAGTTCTTC. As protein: CASSSPLRAESYNEQFF.

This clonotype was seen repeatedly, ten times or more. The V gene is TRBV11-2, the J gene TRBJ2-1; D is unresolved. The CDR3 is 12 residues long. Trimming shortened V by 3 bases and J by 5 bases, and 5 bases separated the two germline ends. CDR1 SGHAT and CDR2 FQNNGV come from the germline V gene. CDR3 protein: CASSFAHNEQFF. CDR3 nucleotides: TGTGCCAGCAGCTTCGCGCACAATGAGCAGTTCTTC.